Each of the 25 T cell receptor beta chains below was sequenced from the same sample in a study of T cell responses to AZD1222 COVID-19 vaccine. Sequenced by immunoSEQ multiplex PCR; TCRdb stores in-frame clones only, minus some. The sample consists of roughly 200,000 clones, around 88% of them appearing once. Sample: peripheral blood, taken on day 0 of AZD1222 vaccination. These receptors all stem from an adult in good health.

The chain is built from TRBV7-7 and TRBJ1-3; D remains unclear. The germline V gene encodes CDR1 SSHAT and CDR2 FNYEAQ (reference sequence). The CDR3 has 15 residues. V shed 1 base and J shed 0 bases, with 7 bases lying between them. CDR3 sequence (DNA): TGTGCCAGCAGCTTAGACTTCGGCTCTGGAAACACCATATATTTT. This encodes CASSLDFGSGNTIYF.

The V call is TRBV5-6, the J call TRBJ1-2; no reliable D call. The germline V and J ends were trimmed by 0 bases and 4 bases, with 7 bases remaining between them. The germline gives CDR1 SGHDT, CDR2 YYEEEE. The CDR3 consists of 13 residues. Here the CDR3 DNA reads TGTGCCAGCAGCTTGGGCACCTTCTATGGCTACACCTTC. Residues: CASSLGTFYGYTF.

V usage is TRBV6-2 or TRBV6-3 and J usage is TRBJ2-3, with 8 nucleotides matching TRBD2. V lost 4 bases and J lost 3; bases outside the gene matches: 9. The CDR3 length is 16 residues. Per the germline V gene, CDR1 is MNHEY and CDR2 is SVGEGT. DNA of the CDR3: TGTGCCAGCAGTTCTGTGAAGCGGGGGAGAACAGATACGCAGTATTTT. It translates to CASSSVKRGRTDTQYF.

The CDR3 sequence: CASSKFVTGGGYTF. CDR3 bases: TGTGCCAGCAGCAAATTCGTCACAGGGGGCGGCTACACCTTC. The gene calls are TRBV21-1 and TRBJ1-2; TRBD1 is taken as the D call from the table, unchecked against the DNA. TRBV21-1 is a listed pseudogene. The CDR3 consists of 14 residues.

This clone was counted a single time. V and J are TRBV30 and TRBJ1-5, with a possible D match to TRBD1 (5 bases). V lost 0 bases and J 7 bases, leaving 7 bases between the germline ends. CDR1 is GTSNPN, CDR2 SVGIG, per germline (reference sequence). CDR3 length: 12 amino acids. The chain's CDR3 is CAWSVRDQPQHF. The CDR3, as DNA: TGTGCCTGGAGTGTTAGGGACCAGCCCCAGCATTTT.

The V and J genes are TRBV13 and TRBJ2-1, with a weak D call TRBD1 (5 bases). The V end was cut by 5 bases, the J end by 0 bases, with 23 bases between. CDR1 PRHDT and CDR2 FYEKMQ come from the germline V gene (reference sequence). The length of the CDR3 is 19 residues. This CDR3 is CASSPTTHLTDSSYNEQFF. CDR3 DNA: TGTGCCAGCAGCCCAACCACCCACCTGACAGACAGCTCCTACAATGAGCAGTTCTTC.

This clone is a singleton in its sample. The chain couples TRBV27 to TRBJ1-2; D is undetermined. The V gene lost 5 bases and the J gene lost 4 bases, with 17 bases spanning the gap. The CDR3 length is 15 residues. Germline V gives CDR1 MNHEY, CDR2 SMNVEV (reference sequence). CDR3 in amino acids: CASSLSLRSSYGYTF. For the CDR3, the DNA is TGTGCCAGCAGTCTCTCCCTGCGGAGCTCCTATGGCTACACCTTC.

CDR3 residues: CASSYSAGVSQNQPQHF. The CDR3 coding sequence is TGTGCCAGCAGTTACTCAGCAGGGGTATCCCAAAATCAGCCCCAGCATTTT. The chain links TRBV6-2 or TRBV6-3 to TRBJ1-5; TRBD1 is a possible D gene (6 bases). In germline, CDR1 is MNHEY, CDR2 SVGEGT. Trimming removed 0 bases at V and 4 bases at J, with 16 bases between. The CDR3 covers 17 residues.

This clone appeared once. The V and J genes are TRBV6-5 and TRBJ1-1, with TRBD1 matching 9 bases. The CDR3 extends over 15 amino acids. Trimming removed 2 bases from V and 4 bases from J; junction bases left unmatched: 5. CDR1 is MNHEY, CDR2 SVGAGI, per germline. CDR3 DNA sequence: TGTGCCAGCAGTTACCACGGGACAGGGACCACTGAAGCTTTCTTT. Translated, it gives CASSYHGTGTTEAFF.

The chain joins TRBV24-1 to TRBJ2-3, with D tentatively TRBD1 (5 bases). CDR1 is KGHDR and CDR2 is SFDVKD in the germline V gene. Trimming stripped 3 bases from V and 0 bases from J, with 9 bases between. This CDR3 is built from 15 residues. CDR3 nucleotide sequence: TGTGCCACCAGTGATACAGGTACAAGCACAGATACGCAGTATTTT. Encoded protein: CATSDTGTSTDTQYF.

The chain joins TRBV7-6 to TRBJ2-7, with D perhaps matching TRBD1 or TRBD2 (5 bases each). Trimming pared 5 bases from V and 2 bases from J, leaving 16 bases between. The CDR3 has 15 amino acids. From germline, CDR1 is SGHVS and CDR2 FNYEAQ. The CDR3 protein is CASSAEAGRTYEQYF. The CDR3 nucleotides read TGTGCCAGCAGCGCCGAGGCAGGGAGAACCTACGAGCAGTACTTC.

CDR3 in amino acids: CASSLGAGNTEAFF. The CDR3 coding sequence is TGTGCCAGCAGCTTAGGTGCAGGGAACACTGAAGCTTTCTTT. The chain uses TRBV7-9 and TRBJ1-1; D is uncertain. Trimming took 1 base from V and 1 from J, leaving 7 bases between them. This CDR3 is 14 amino acids long. Germline V gives CDR1 SEHNR, CDR2 FQNEAQ (reference sequence).

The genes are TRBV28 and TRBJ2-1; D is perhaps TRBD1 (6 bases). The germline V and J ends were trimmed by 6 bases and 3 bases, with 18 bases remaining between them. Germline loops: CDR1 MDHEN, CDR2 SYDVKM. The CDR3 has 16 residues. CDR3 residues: CASSSLGGRYYNEQFF. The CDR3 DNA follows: TGTGCCAGCAGCTCCTTAGGGGGACGGTACTACAATGAGCAGTTCTTC.

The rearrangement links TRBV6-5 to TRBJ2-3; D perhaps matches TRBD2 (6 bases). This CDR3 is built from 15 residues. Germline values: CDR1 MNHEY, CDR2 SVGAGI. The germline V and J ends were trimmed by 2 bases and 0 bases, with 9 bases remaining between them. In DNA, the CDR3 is TGTGCCAGCAGTTACGGGGGGACTAGCACAGATACGCAGTATTTT. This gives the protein CASSYGGTSTDTQYF.

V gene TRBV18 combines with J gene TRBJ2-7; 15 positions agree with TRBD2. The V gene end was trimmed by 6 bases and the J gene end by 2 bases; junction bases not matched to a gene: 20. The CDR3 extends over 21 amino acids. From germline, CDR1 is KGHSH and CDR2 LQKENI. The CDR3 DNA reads TGTGCCAGCTCGGCGTTGGTATTCGCCGGGACTAGCGGGGGGCTTCCCTACGAGCAGTACTTC. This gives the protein CASSALVFAGTSGGLPYEQYF.

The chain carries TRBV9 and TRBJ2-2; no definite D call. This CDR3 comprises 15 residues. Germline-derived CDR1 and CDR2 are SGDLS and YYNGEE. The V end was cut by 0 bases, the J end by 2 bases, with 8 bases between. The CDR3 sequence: CASSVGDTNTGELFF. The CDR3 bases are TGTGCCAGCAGCGTAGGTGACACAAACACCGGGGAGCTGTTTTTT.

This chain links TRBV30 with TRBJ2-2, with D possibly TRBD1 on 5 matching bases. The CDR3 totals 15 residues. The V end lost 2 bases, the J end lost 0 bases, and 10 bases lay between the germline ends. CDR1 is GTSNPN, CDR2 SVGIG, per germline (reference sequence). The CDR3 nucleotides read TGTGCCTGGAGTCCAGGGAAATCGAACACCGGGGAGCTGTTTTTT. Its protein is CAWSPGKSNTGELFF.

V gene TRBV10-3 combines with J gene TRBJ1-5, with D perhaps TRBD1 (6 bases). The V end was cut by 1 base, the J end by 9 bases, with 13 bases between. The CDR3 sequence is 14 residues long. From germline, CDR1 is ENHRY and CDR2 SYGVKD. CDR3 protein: CAISEFRGGWPQHF. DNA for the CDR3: TGTGCCATCAGTGAGTTCAGGGGCGGGTGGCCCCAGCATTTT.

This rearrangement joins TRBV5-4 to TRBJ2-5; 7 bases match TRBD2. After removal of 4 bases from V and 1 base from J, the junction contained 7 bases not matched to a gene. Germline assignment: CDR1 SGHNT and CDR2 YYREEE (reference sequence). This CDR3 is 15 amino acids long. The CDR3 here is CASSPGGGTQETQYF. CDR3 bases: TGTGCCAGCAGCCCGGGAGGAGGTACCCAAGAGACCCAGTACTTC.

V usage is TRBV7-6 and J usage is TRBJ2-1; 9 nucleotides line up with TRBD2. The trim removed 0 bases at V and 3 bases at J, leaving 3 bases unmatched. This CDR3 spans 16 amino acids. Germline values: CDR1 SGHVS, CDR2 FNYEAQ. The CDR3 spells CASSLASRGGYNEQFF. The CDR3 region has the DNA TGTGCCAGCAGCTTAGCTTCGCGGGGGGGCTACAATGAGCAGTTCTTC.

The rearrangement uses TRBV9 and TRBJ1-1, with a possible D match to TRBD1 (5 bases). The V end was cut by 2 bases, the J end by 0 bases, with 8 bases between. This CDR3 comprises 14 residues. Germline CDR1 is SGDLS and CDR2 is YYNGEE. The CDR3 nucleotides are TGTGCCAGCAGCGTCGGGGCCTTGAACACTGAAGCTTTCTTT. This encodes CASSVGALNTEAFF.

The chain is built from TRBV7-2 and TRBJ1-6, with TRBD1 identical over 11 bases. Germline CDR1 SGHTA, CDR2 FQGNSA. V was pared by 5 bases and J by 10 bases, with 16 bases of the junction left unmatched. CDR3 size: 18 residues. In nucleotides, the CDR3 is TGTGCCAGCAGCCGGACAGGGGGCTCGGCCCAAATGCGGTCACCCCTCCACTTT. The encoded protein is CASSRTGGSAQMRSPLHF.

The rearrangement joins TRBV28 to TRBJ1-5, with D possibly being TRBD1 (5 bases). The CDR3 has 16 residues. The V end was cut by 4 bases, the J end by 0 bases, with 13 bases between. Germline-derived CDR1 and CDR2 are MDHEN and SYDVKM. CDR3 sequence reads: CASSYGLQGSNQPQHF. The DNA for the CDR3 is TGTGCCAGCAGTTATGGACTTCAGGGTAGCAATCAGCCCCAGCATTTT.

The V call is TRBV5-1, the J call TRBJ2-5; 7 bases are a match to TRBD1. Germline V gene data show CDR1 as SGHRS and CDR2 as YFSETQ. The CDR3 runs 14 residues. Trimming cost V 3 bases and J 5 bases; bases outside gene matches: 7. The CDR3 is CASSYDRAYETQYF. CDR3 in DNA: TGCGCCAGCAGCTACGACAGGGCGTACGAGACCCAGTACTTC. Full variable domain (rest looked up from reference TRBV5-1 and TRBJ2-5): KAGVTQTPRYLIKTRGQQVTLSCSPISGHRSVSWYQQTPGQGLQFLFEYFSETQRNKGNFPGRFSGRQFSNSRSEMNVSTLELGDSALYLCASSYDRAYETQYFGPGTRLLVL.

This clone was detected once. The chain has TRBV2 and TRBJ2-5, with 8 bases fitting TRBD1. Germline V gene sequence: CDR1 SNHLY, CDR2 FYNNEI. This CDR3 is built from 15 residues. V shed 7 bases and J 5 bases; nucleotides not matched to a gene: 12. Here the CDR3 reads CASKGDRLSGETQYF. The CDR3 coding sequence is TGTGCCAGCAAGGGGGACAGGTTAAGTGGCGAGACCCAGTACTTC.